The next 23 T cell receptor beta chains were all read from a single sample in a study of cytomegalovirus exposure and HLA in healthy donors. This PCR relied on a set of 60 Vbeta primers and 13 Jbeta primers. Libraries were prepared by immunoSEQ multiplex PCR; TCRdb keeps only in-frame clonotypes and omits some of them. This table holds some 120,000 clones, approximately 80% found once. Material for sequencing was PBMCs. These receptors originate from a man aged 35 to 55 in good health and CMV-seronegative.

The J gene is TRBJ2-2, the V gene TRBV5-5, with 7 positions matching TRBD2. V lost 3 bases and J lost 6; bases outside the gene matches: 2. The CDR3 covers 13 residues. Germline values: CDR1 SGHKS, CDR2 YYEKEE (reference sequence). CDR3 residues: CASSWTSPGELFF. CDR3 bases: TGTGCCAGCAGCTGGACTAGTCCCGGGGAGCTGTTTTTT.

The chain couples TRBV9 to TRBJ2-1; TRBD2 agrees at 8 bases. This CDR3 is 14 amino acids long. The junction had 5 bases not matched to a gene; V was cut back by 3 bases and J by 6 bases. The germline CDR1 and CDR2 sequences are SGDLS and YYNGEE. CDR3 region: CASSGAGGFNEQFF. For the CDR3, the DNA is TGTGCCAGCAGCGGGGCGGGAGGATTCAATGAGCAGTTCTTC.

The V call is TRBV7-8, the J call TRBJ1-3; D is undetermined. CDR1 is SGHVS, CDR2 FQNEAQ, per germline. V was pared by 5 bases and J by 3 bases, with 11 bases between. The CDR3 loop spans 14 amino acids. Here the CDR3 DNA reads TGTGCCAGCAGCGCCGCGCGAGGTGGAAACACCATATATTTT. Residues: CASSAARGGNTIYF.

This clone showed up just once. This chain joins TRBV7-3 and TRBJ1-2; D unclear. Germline lookup yields CDR1 SGHTA and CDR2 FQGTGA. Trimming shortened V by 2 bases and J by 5 bases, and 21 bases separated the two germline ends. The CDR3 loop spans 17 amino acids. This CDR3 reads CASSLEGQAAGAYGYTF. CDR3 nucleotide sequence: TGTGCCAGCAGCTTAGAGGGTCAGGCCGCCGGTGCTTATGGCTACACCTTC.

CDR3 coding DNA: TGTGCCAGCAGCTACAACAGGGATTCACCCCTCCACTTT. Amino acid sequence: CASSYNRDSPLHF. The chain uses TRBV7-6 and TRBJ1-6, with D maybe TRBD1 (6 bases). Trimming took off 4 bases at V and 8 bases at J, with 9 bases between the two ends. Germline CDR1 and CDR2: SGHVS and FNYEAQ. CDR3 length: 13 residues.

The V and J genes are TRBV19 and TRBJ1-3; the D is unclear. In germline, CDR1 is LNHDA, CDR2 SQIVND (reference sequence). The V gene lost 3 bases and the J gene lost 2 bases, with 8 bases spanning the gap. This CDR3 comprises 14 residues. CDR3 protein: CASSIGSTGNTIYF. CDR3 DNA sequence: TGTGCCAGTAGTATTGGCTCAACTGGAAACACCATATATTTT.

This chain joins TRBV6-1 and TRBJ2-7; TRBD1 agrees at 10 bases. V shed 10 bases, J shed 2 bases, and the junction held 8 bases outside the gene matches. Germline CDR1 MNHNS, CDR2 SASEGT. This CDR3 spans 14 amino acids. The CDR3 coding sequence is TGTGCCACACGACAGGGGGCGTTTGCCTACGAGCAGTACTTC. This encodes CATRQGAFAYEQYF.

The V and J genes are TRBV10-2 and TRBJ2-7, with 7 bases aligning to TRBD1. V trimming: 4 bases; J trimming: 4 bases; junction bases outside the gene matches: 7. This CDR3 has 14 residues. Germline values: CDR1 WSHSY, CDR2 SAAADI. CDR3 coding DNA: TGCGCCAGCAGTGCGCTGGGACAGCCTTACGAGCAGTACTTC. Translated, it gives CASSALGQPYEQYF.

A note on this clone: One junction end disagrees with the germline gene, perhaps due to a read error. The chain is built from TRBV10-3 and TRBJ2-7; the D gene is possibly TRBD1 (6 bases). Per germline, CDR1 ENHRY and CDR2 SYGVKD. This CDR3 has 15 amino acids. CDR3 loop: CASSYYGQSSYEQYF. The DNA of the CDR3 is TGTGCCAGCAGTTACTACGGACAGAGCTCCTACGAGCAGTACTTC.

This chain joins TRBV10-3 and TRBJ2-3, with TRBD2 identical over 9 bases. Germline V lookup: CDR1 ENHRY, CDR2 SYGVKD. The CDR3 totals 17 residues. J gave up 5 bases and V 2 bases, and 11 bases lay outside the gene matches. CDR3 sequence (DNA): TGTGCCATCAGTGAGAATCGGGGCGGGAGGGCGGGAGATACGCAGTATTTT. This gives the protein CAISENRGGRAGDTQYF.

The CDR3 DNA sequence: TGTGCCAGCAGTGCCAGACAGGGAGAGGCTGGGGCCAACGTCCTGACTTTC. It specifies CASSARQGEAGANVLTF. The J gene is TRBJ2-6, the V gene TRBV27, with 7 positions matching TRBD1. V gave up 5 bases and J gave up 2 bases; unmatched junction bases: 9. The germline V gene encodes CDR1 MNHEY and CDR2 SMNVEV (reference sequence). This CDR3 region has 17 residues.

The genes are TRBV4-2 and TRBJ2-7, with TRBD2 identical over 8 bases. CDR1 is LGHNA, CDR2 YNFKEQ, per germline. The CDR3 spans 16 residues. V shed 2 bases, J shed 2 bases, and the junction held 8 bases outside the gene matches. This chain's CDR3 is CASSQYLTSGTYEQYF. The CDR3, as DNA: TGTGCCAGCAGCCAATATTTAACTAGCGGAACCTACGAGCAGTACTTC.

The chain recombines TRBV29-1 with TRBJ2-3; 7 bases agree with TRBD1. CDR1 is SQVTM and CDR2 is ANQGSEA in the germline V gene. The V and J ends lost 7 bases and 0 bases, in that order; junction bases with no gene match: 1. CDR3 length: 12 amino acids. CDR3 sequence (DNA): TGCAGCGGACAGGGTAGCACAGATACGCAGTATTTT. This encodes CSGQGSTDTQYF.

This clone showed up just once. CDR3 residues: CASSLQGPAYEQYF. In DNA, the CDR3 is TGTGCCAGCAGTCTCCAGGGGCCTGCCTACGAGCAGTACTTC. The rearrangement links TRBV27 to TRBJ2-7; D is perhaps TRBD1 (6 bases). Germline CDR1 MNHEY, CDR2 SMNVEV (reference sequence). Trimming took off 5 bases at V and 2 bases at J, with 13 bases between the two ends. This CDR3 contains 14 residues.

The gene calls are TRBV5-1 and TRBJ2-5; TRBD2 matches 13 bases. Germline assignment: CDR1 SGHRS and CDR2 YFSETQ. The CDR3 totals 15 residues. The J segment lost 2 bases and the V segment lost 3 bases, leaving 1 base of the junction unmatched. The CDR3 region has the DNA TGCGCCAGCAGCTGGGGACTAGCGGGGCAAGAGACCCAGTACTTC. Protein sequence: CASSWGLAGQETQYF.

As to this clone: Germline and junction disagree at one end, which may indicate a read error. The chain joins TRBV7-9 to TRBJ2-4; the match to TRBD1 covers 8 bases. Per the germline V gene, CDR1 is SEHNR and CDR2 is FQNEAQ (reference sequence). The CDR3 spans 19 residues. The CDR3 sequence is CASSSLVLLNRGAKNSQYF. CDR3 DNA: TGTGCCAGCAGCTCCCTCGTCTTATTGAACAGGGGGGCCAAAAACAGTCAGTACTTC. Drawing the rest from reference TRBV7-9 and TRBJ2-4, the complete variable domain is DTGVSQNPRHKITKRGQNVTFRCDPISEHNRLYWYRQTLGQGPEFLTYFQNEAQLEKSRLLSDRFSAERPKGSFSTLEIQRTEQGDSAMYLCASSSLVLLNRGAKNSQYFGAGTRLSVL.

This rearrangement joins TRBV5-6 to TRBJ1-2; 8 positions match TRBD1. The germline V gene has CDR1 SGHDT and CDR2 YYEEEE. J gave up 5 bases and V 4 bases, and 10 bases lay outside the gene matches. This CDR3 comprises 15 residues. CDR3 nucleotides: TGTGCCAGCAGCCGTGTGGGACAGGAGACATATGGCTACACCTTC. Its protein is CASSRVGQETYGYTF.

This chain joins TRBV5-1 and TRBJ2-7, with D hard to call. V was clipped by 2 bases and J by 0 bases, with 6 bases between them. The CDR3 covers 13 residues. From germline, CDR1 is SGHRS and CDR2 YFSETQ. CDR3 nucleotide sequence: TGCGCCAGCAGCTTTCCCTCCTCCTACGAGCAGTACTTC. Its translation is CASSFPSSYEQYF.

The CDR3 protein is CASGQRDYGYTF. The CDR3 nucleotides are TGCGCCAGCGGACAGAGAGACTATGGCTACACCTTC. The chain has TRBV5-1 and TRBJ1-2, with D perhaps matching TRBD1 (6 bases). This CDR3 region has 12 residues. Trimming cost V 7 bases and J 3 bases, with 10 bases left between them. Germline CDR1 SGHRS, CDR2 YFSETQ.

This chain connects TRBV27 to TRBJ2-2; possibly TRBD2 for D (5 bases). The V gene's germline CDR1 is MNHEY and CDR2 SMNVEV (reference sequence). V was cut by 5 bases and J by 1 base, with 11 bases left in between. There are 15 residues in the CDR3. CDR3 in amino acids: CASSPRGRNTGELFF. CDR3 bases: TGTGCCAGCAGTCCCCGGGGAAGGAACACCGGGGAGCTGTTTTTT.

This chain connects TRBV18 to TRBJ1-1; weak D call: TRBD1 (5 bases). Trimming pared 1 base from V and 1 base from J, leaving 13 bases between. From germline, CDR1 is KGHSH and CDR2 LQKENI. The CDR3 is made up of 16 amino acids. As DNA, the CDR3 is TGTGCCAGCTCACCACTACGGGGGGGATCGAACACTGAAGCTTTCTTT. This translates into CASSPLRGGSNTEAFF.

Written as DNA, the CDR3 is TGTGCCAGCAGCTATACTAGCCGGGCGGGCGATGAGCAGTTCTTC. As protein: CASSYTSRAGDEQFF. The V gene is TRBV6-5, the J gene TRBJ2-1; D possibly corresponds to TRBD2 (6 bases). CDR1 is MNHEY, CDR2 SVGAGI, per germline. The CDR3 spans 15 residues. V was trimmed by 6 bases and J by 8 bases, leaving 20 bases between them.

This chain joins TRBV5-1 and TRBJ2-1; D perhaps matches TRBD1 (6 bases). Germline loops: CDR1 SGHRS, CDR2 YFSETQ. Trimming removed 7 bases from V and 3 bases from J, with 11 bases in between. The CDR3 contains 13 residues. CDR3 in amino acids: CASGRDNYNEQFF. The CDR3 DNA follows: TGCGCCAGCGGCCGGGACAACTACAATGAGCAGTTCTTC.